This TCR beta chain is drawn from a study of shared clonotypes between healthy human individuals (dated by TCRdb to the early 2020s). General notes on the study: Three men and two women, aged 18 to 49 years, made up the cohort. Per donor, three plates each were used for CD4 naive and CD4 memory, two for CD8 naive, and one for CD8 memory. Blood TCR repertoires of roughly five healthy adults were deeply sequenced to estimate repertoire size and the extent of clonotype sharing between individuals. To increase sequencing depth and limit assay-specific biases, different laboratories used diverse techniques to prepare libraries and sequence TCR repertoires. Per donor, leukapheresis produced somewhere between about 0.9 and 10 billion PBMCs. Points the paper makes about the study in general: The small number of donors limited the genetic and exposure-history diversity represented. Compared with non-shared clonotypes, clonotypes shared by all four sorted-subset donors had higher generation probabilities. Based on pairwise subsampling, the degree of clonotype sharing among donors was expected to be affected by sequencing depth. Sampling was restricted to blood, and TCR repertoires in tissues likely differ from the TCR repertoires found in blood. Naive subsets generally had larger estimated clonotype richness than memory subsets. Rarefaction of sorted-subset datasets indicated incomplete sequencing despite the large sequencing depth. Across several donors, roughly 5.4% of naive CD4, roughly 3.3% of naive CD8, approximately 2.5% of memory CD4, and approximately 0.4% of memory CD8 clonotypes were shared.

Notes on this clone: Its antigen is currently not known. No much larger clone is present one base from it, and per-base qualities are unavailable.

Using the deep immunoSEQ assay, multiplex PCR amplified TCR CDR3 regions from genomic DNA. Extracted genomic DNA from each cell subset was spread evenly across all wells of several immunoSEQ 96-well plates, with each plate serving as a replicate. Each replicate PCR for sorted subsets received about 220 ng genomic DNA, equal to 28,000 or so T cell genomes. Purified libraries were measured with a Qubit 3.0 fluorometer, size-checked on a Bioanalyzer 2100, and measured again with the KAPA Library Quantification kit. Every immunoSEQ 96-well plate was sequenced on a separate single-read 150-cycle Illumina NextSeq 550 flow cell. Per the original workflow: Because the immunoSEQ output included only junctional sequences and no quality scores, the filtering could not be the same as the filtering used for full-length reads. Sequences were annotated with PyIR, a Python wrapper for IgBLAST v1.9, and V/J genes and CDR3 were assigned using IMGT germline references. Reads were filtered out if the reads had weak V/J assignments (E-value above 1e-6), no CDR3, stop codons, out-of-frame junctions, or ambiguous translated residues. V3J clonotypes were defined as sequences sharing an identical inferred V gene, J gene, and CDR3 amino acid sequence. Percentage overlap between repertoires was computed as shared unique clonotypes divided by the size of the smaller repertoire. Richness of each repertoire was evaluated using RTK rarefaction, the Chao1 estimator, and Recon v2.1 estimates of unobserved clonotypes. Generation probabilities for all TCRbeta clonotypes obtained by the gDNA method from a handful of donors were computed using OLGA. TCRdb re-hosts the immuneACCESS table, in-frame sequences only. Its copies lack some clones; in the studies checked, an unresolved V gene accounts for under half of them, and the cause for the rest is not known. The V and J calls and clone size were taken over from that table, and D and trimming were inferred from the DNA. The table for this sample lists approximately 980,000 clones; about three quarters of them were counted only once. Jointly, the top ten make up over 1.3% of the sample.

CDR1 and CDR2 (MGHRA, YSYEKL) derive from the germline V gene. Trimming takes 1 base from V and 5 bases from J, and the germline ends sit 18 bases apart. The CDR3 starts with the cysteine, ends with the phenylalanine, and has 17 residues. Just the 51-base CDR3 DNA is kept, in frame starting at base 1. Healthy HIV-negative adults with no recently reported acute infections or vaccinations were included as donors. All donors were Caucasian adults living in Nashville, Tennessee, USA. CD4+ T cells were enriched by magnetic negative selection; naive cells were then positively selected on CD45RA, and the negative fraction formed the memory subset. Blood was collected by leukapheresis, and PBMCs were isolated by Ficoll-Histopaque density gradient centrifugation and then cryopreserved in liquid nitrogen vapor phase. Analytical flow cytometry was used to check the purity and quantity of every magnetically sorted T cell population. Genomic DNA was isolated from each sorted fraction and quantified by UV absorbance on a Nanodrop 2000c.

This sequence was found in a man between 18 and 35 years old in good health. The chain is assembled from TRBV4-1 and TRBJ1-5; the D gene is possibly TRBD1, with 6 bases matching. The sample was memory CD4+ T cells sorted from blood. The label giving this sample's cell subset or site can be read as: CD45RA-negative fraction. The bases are TGCGCCAGCAGCCAAGTTAGGGGGGCGAATCCCCATCAGCCCCAGCATTTT. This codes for CASSQVRGANPHQPQHF.